The clone carrying this TCR beta chain was counted only a few times. Antigen unknown. This sample was included in a study of cytomegalovirus exposure and HLA in healthy donors. Study results and caveats: In a later analysis, specific HLA alleles were associated with approximately 16,000 TCR beta sequences at a 0.05 false discovery rate.

The germline V and J ends were trimmed by 3 bases and 7 bases, with 20 bases remaining between them. Germline V gene sequence: CDR1 SGDLS, CDR2 YYNGEE. The CDR3 has 15 residues. 13 Jbeta primers and 60 Vbeta primers were used for the PCR. The data were produced by immunoSEQ multiplex PCR, yet TCRdb's version contains in-frame clones alone and is incomplete. The sample yields 100,000 or so clones, roughly 82% seen once. Sequenced material: PBMCs. This sequence joins TRBV9 and TRBJ2-7, with a weak D call TRBD1 (5 bases). The receptor comes from a middle-aged man in good health and CMV-seropositive. The CDR3: CASSATGLPYEEQYF. In DNA form, the CDR3 reads TGTGCCAGCAGCGCAACAGGTCTTCCCTACGAGGAGCAGTACTTC.